This T cell receptor (beta chain) was profiled in a study of breast tumors, draining lymph nodes, adjacent tissues. Study-wide results and limits: Luminal-like breast cancer showed significantly greater tumor-nontumor repertoire similarity than basal-like breast cancer did. Most tumor T cells seemingly derive from lymph node, then expand in tumor. Tumor TCR diversity was below lymph nodes but above nontumor tissue.

Samples came from axillary lymph nodes draining the breast cancer. In the case of this clonotype: Its target is unknown.

This CDR3 spans 15 amino acids. Germline CDR1 KGHDR, CDR2 SFDVKD. Between the trimmed V and J ends, which lost 4 bases and 2 bases, there was a span of 13 bases. TCRdb reprocessed the multiplex PCR reads with MiXCR, giving one entry per CDR3 protein. The sample lists approximately 210,000 distinct CDR3 sequences; 32% were seen once. The receptor comes from a female donor with breast cancer. Some clones in this sample may be carry-over from other donors' samples. The rearrangement uses TRBV24-1 and TRBJ1-1; the D is unclear. The specimen sequenced was axillary lymph node tissue. DNA for the CDR3: TGTGCCACCAGTGACCCCCAGGCAGGAAACACTGAAGCTTTCTTT. As protein: CATSDPQAGNTEAFF.